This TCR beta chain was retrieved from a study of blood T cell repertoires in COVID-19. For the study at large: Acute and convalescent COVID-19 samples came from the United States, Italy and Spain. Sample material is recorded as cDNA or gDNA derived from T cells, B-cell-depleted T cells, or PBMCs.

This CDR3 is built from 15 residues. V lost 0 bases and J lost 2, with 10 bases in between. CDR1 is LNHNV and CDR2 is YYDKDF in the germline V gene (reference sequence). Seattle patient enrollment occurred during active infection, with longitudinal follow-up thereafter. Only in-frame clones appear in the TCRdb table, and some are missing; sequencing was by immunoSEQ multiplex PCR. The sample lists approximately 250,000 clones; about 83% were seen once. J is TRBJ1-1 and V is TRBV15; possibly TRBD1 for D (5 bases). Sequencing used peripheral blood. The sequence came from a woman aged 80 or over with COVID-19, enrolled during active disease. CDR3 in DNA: TGTGCCACCAGCAGAGAAACAGGACCCAACACTGAAGCTTTCTTT. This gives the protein CATSRETGPNTEAFF.